These T cell receptor beta chains were read from a single sample in a study of CD8+CD57+ T cells in acquired aplastic anemia. In TCRdb, the reads were re-called with MiXCR into one record per CDR3 protein. The data contain some 210,000 distinct CDR3 sequences, 60% to 65% of them seen just once; the ten biggest clones take up approximately 32%. Sequencing was performed on sorted CD4+, CD8+, or CD8+CD57+ T cells (not recorded which) from PBMCs. The receptors shown here come from a human donor in good health. Both conserved end residues are part of each CDR3. D genes are given only for firm matches. Clone size is shown for a subset of rows, as once, few, many or a class of expanded clone.

CDR3 protein	CDR3 DNA	V gene	J gene	D gene	clone size
CASSPSEFWDSKSPLHF	TGTGCCAGCAGCCCATCCGAGTTTTGGGACAGCAAGTCACCCCTCCACTTT	TRBV7-8	TRBJ1-6	TRBD1	-
CASSWPGQPYGYTF	TGTGCCAGCAGTTGGCCGGGACAACCCTATGGCTACACCTTC	TRBV12-3/TRBV12-4	TRBJ1-2	-	few
CASSGYLGQETFNYGYTF	TGTGCCAGCAGTGGATATCTGGGACAGGAAACATTTAACTATGGCTACACCTTC	TRBV2	TRBJ1-2	TRBD1	-
CASSRGGQGVYEQFF	TGTGCCAGTAGTAGGGGGGGACAGGGGGTCTATGAGCAGTTCTTC	TRBV19	TRBJ2-1	TRBD1	-
CATLTLLAGGSRSYEQYF	TGTGCCACTCTAACCCTACTAGCGGGAGGTTCCCGCTCCTACGAGCAGTACTTC	TRBV7-3	TRBJ2-7	TRBD2	-
CASSLPGRGPHEQYF	TGTGCCAGCAGCCTTCCGGGGAGGGGACCCCACGAGCAGTACTTC	TRBV11-2	TRBJ2-7	TRBD2	many
CASSRDPGADTQYF	TGTGCCAGCAGCCGGGACCCGGGGGCAGATACGCAGTATTTT	TRBV7-9	TRBJ2-3	-	-
CASALTGANSPLHF	TGTGCCAGCGCGTTGACAGGGGCTAATTCACCCCTCCACTTT	TRBV7-6	TRBJ1-6	TRBD1	-
CSVAEQGQGNEQYF	TGCAGCGTCGCCGAACAGGGACAGGGGAACGAGCAGTACTTC	TRBV29-1	TRBJ2-7	TRBD1	-
CSASAAYGSQPQHF	TGCAGTGCTAGTGCAGCCTATGGCAGTCAGCCCCAGCATTTT	TRBV20-1	TRBJ1-5	-	-
CSASVSHNEQFF	TGCAGTGCTAGCGTCAGCCACAATGAGCAGTTCTTC	TRBV20-1	TRBJ2-1	-	-
CAISDPSGRVGRTEAFF	TGTGCCATCAGTGACCCCTCGGGCAGGGTGGGACGAACTGAAGCTTTCTTT	TRBV10-3	TRBJ1-1	-	-
CASSLAGEGNTIYF	TGTGCCAGCAGCTTAGCCGGGGAGGGAAACACCATATATTTT	TRBV7-2	TRBJ1-3	-	-
CASSRFGGGRATDTQYF	TGTGCCAGCAGCAGGTTCGGGGGCGGGAGGGCGACAGATACGCAGTATTTT	TRBV5-4	TRBJ2-3	TRBD2	-
CASGSPPGTGASPLHF	TGTGCCAGTGGTTCTCCTCCCGGGACAGGTGCTTCACCCCTCCACTTT	TRBV19	TRBJ1-6	TRBD1	-
CASTYGSRYETQYF	TGTGCCAGCACCTACGGGTCTCGTTATGAGACCCAGTACTTC	TRBV6-6	TRBJ2-5	-	-
CASYRESSYEQYF	TGTGCCAGCTATAGGGAAAGCTCCTACGAGCAGTACTTC	TRBV7-9	TRBJ2-7	-	many
CSAEDSDELFF	TGCAGTGCTGAGGACAGTGACGAACTGTTTTTT	TRBV20-1	TRBJ1-4	-	-
CASSVVLGHNNEQFF	TGTGCCAGCAGCGTAGTGCTTGGCCATAACAATGAGCAGTTCTTC	TRBV9	TRBJ2-1	-	many
CASSLGYGDTQYF	TGTGCCAGCAGCTTGGGGTATGGGGATACGCAGTATTTT	TRBV5-6	TRBJ2-3	-	-
CASSLALSVNNEQFF	TGTGCCAGCAGCTTAGCGCTATCGGTAAACAATGAGCAGTTCTTC	TRBV7-3	TRBJ2-1	-	many
CASSFTTSGRGSETQYF	TGTGCCAGCAGCTTCACGACTAGCGGGAGGGGCTCAGAGACCCAGTACTTC	TRBV7-9	TRBJ2-5	TRBD2	-
CASSAGDLSGNTIYF	TGTGCCAGCAGTGCAGGGGACCTCTCTGGAAACACCATATATTTT	TRBV25-1	TRBJ1-3	-	few
CASSSTGINYGYTF	TGTGCCAGCAGCTCCACAGGGATTAACTATGGCTACACCTTC	TRBV7-3	TRBJ1-2	-	once
CASSEGVWKAFF	TGTGCCAGCAGTGAAGGGGTTTGGAAGGCTTTCTTT	TRBV6-1	TRBJ1-1	-	-
CASSSLQALDTQYF	TGTGCCAGCAGTTCCTTACAGGCATTAGATACGCAGTATTTT	TRBV27	TRBJ2-3	-	-
CASSFGGGRETQYF	TGTGCCAGCAGCTTTGGAGGGGGAAGGGAGACCCAGTACTTC	TRBV5-5	TRBJ2-5	-	-
CASSQGTSGGVNEQFF	TGTGCCAGCAGCCAGGGGACTAGCGGGGGGGTCAATGAGCAGTTCTTC	TRBV4-2	TRBJ2-1	TRBD2	-
CAISVQGESPLHF	TGTGCCATCAGTGTACAGGGGGAATCACCCCTCCACTTT	TRBV10-3	TRBJ1-6	TRBD1	-
CASSATSGGAGEQFF	TGTGCCAGCAGCGCTACTAGCGGGGGGGCCGGTGAGCAGTTCTTC	TRBV7-3	TRBJ2-1	TRBD2	-
CATSRVRAGYQPQHF	TGTGCCACCAGCAGAGTTCGGGCAGGATACCAGCCCCAGCATTTT	TRBV15	TRBJ1-5	-	few
CASSASVSGRTEAFF	TGTGCCAGCAGCGCCTCAGTGTCTGGTAGGACTGAAGCTTTCTTT	TRBV7-9	TRBJ1-1	-	-
CASSIRDRVYNEQFF	TGTGCCAGCAGCATCCGGGACAGAGTATACAATGAGCAGTTCTTC	TRBV7-9	TRBJ2-1	TRBD1	few
CATRPGGNQITNEQFF	TGTGCCACCAGGCCGGGAGGGAATCAAATCACGAATGAGCAGTTCTTC	TRBV10-3	TRBJ2-1	TRBD2	-
CSAYRRGYNGQFF	TGCAGTGCTTACCGCAGGGGGTACAATGGGCAGTTCTTC	TRBV20-1	TRBJ2-1	TRBD1	-
CASSVPYPNTEAFF	TGTGCCAGCAGCGTACCTTACCCAAACACTGAAGCTTTCTTT	TRBV9	TRBJ1-1	-	-
CAISEMTGPTGELFF	TGTGCCATCAGTGAGATGACAGGGCCCACCGGGGAGCTGTTTTTT	TRBV10-3	TRBJ2-2	TRBD1	-
CASSLAAQRNTEAFF	TGTGCCAGCAGCTTAGCAGCGCAGCGGAACACTGAAGCTTTCTTT	TRBV7-8	TRBJ1-1	-	once
CASSFPGGDMNTEAFF	TGTGCCAGCAGCTTCCCCGGCGGGGACATGAACACTGAAGCTTTCTTT	TRBV13	TRBJ1-1	-	many
CASSITSGGDTQYF	TGTGCCAGCAGCATTACTAGCGGTGGAGATACGCAGTATTTT	TRBV9	TRBJ2-3	TRBD2	few
CATSTRQARYNEQFF	TGTGCCACCAGCACTAGACAGGCACGATACAATGAGCAGTTCTTC	TRBV15	TRBJ2-1	-	-